This T cell receptor beta chain was captured by sequencing in a study of beta chain features in type 1 diabetes. Overall study results and limits: Shorter templates might be favored by PCR, equally in patients and controls. Shorter TCRB CDR3s, moderately but significantly so, marked every one of the four CD4+ subsets in Type 1 diabetes patients.

This clone was detected only a few times. Its cognate antigen is unknown. As every portion of the isolated RNA was reverse transcribed, the sequencing read expressed TCRB transcripts. Each sample of naive, central memory or regulatory T cells had, on average, about 3.6 million reads. The table came from immunoSEQ multiplex PCR; TCRdb's copy has only in-frame clones and leaves some out. The table shows 450,000 or so clones, with more than 9.5% occurring only once. The CDR3 totals 13 residues. Per the germline V gene, CDR1 is SGHDN and CDR2 is FVKESK. V dropped 4 bases and J dropped 2 bases, with 9 bases sitting between them.

The origin of this receptor is a woman younger than 35 in good health. Source material: naive CD4+ T cells from blood. This chain uses TRBV14 with TRBJ2-7; D is uncertain. CDR3 sequence reads: CASSRDYAYEQYV. In DNA, the CDR3 is TGTGCCAGCAGCCGTGATTACGCCTACGAGCAGTACGTC.